The 26 T cell receptor beta chains given below trace back to one sample, sequenced in a study. Amplification of TRBV12-4/TRBJ1-2 clonotypes used adaptor-ligated barcode primers. TCRdb fed the multiplex PCR reads into MiXCR, producing one record per CDR3 protein. The sample has about 1,200 distinct CDR3 sequences, less than 25% seen once. Sequencing was done on a sample of naive CD4+ T cells sorted from blood. The sample's subset: naive CD4+ T cells, CD4+CD45RA+CD25-. Receptors originate from a female donor with breast cancer.

This clonotype is large. J is TRBJ1-2 and V is TRBV12-3 or TRBV12-4; D possibly corresponds to TRBD1 (6 bases). V dropped 5 bases and J dropped 2 bases, with 9 bases sitting between them. The CDR3 spans 13 residues. As DNA, the CDR3 is TGTGCCAGCAGTACAGGGACGAACTATGGCTACACCTTC. It yields the protein CASSTGTNYGYTF.

By share, this clonotype counts as large. The chain joins TRBV12-3 or TRBV12-4 to TRBJ1-2, with TRBD1 matching 9 bases. This CDR3 spans 13 amino acids. Trimming cost V 6 bases and J 8 bases; bases outside gene matches: 7. The DNA of the CDR3 is TGTGCCAGCAGCCTAGGGACAGGGAGAGGCTACACCTTC. Its protein is CASSLGTGRGYTF.

Within the sample, this clonotype is large. The CDR3: CASSLTRHYGYTF. CDR3 coding DNA: TGTGCCAGCAGTTTAACAAGACACTATGGCTACACCTTC. V is TRBV12-3 or TRBV12-4 and J is TRBJ1-2; D remains ambiguous. CDR3 length: 13 residues. Between the trimmed V and J ends, which lost 2 bases and 3 bases, there was a span of 7 bases.

This clonotype was seen only a few times. The rearrangement links TRBV12-3 or TRBV12-4 to TRBJ1-2; 7 bases map to TRBD1. This CDR3 is 13 amino acids long. Germline trimming cut 5 bases from V and 4 bases from J; bases unmatched to any gene: 4. The DNA for the CDR3 is TGTGCCAGCAGTACAGGGACAGCCTATGGCTACACCTTC. Translation: CASSTGTAYGYTF.

The chain employs TRBV12-3 or TRBV12-4 and TRBJ1-2; 8 nucleotides match TRBD1. V was pared by 5 bases and J by 0 bases, with 5 bases of the junction left unmatched. This CDR3 has 15 amino acids. The CDR3 is CASSIGTGANYGYTF. CDR3 nucleotide sequence: TGTGCCAGCAGTATAGGGACAGGAGCTAACTATGGCTACACCTTC.

The table lists this clonotype with a few counts. The CDR3: CASTHHGDRYGYTF. CDR3 in DNA: TGTGCCAGCACTCACCATGGGGACAGGTATGGCTACACCTTC. The V call is TRBV12-3 or TRBV12-4, the J call TRBJ1-2, with 8 bases fitting TRBD1. This CDR3 contains 14 residues. Trimming took 7 bases from V and 5 from J; bases not matched to a gene: 9.

By share, this clonotype counts as large. The rearrangement uses TRBV12-3 or TRBV12-4 and TRBJ1-2, with no clear D. Trimming took 6 bases from V and 4 from J, leaving 12 bases between them. CDR3 length: 13 amino acids. As DNA, the CDR3 is TGTGCCAGCAGATCCACAGAGAGCTATGGCTACACCTTC. Encoded protein: CASRSTESYGYTF.

By share, this clonotype counts as medium-sized. The chain uses TRBV12-3 or TRBV12-4 and TRBJ1-2; TRBD1 is a possible D gene (6 bases). Trimming removed 5 bases at V and 8 bases at J, with 15 bases between. The CDR3 covers 13 residues. The CDR3 DNA sequence: TGTGCCAGCAGTGCAGGGGTGCGGTACGGCTACACCTTC. Translation gives CASSAGVRYGYTF.

This rearrangement joins TRBV12-3 or TRBV12-4 to TRBJ1-2; D gene uncertain. The germline V and J ends were trimmed by 2 bases and 8 bases, with 15 bases remaining between them. This CDR3 contains 14 residues. The DNA of the CDR3 is TGTGCCAGCAGTTTAAGGCCGGAAGTCGCGGGCTACACCTTC. The encoded protein is CASSLRPEVAGYTF.

By its share, this clonotype is large. The rearrangement uses TRBV12-3 or TRBV12-4 and TRBJ1-2, with no clear D. Trimming removed 5 bases from V and 5 bases from J, with 9 bases in between. The CDR3 extends over 12 amino acids. The CDR3, as DNA: TGTGCCAGCAGTCCATCCGTTTATGGCTACACCTTC. It translates to CASSPSVYGYTF.

By share, this clonotype ranks as medium-sized. The rearrangement uses TRBV12-3 or TRBV12-4 and TRBJ1-2; D not certain. The CDR3 sequence is 16 residues long. V was trimmed by 2 bases and J by 0 bases, leaving 13 bases between them. The chain's CDR3 is CASSLRAGNPNYGYTF. The CDR3, as DNA: TGTGCCAGCAGTTTAAGGGCCGGAAACCCTAACTATGGCTACACCTTC.

The chain links TRBV12-3 or TRBV12-4 to TRBJ1-2; D uncertain. This CDR3 contains 13 residues. Between the trimmed V and J ends, which lost 2 bases and 3 bases, there was a span of 7 bases. CDR3 nucleotides: TGTGCCAGCAGTTTAACCTTAGACTATGGCTACACCTTC. Protein product: CASSLTLDYGYTF.

This clonotype qualifies as medium-sized. The V and J genes are TRBV12-3 or TRBV12-4 and TRBJ1-2; D remains unclear. CDR3 length: 13 amino acids. The germline V and J ends were trimmed by 3 bases and 8 bases, with 13 bases remaining between them. The CDR3 region has the DNA TGTGCCAGCAGTTTTGGGGAAGTGGAAGGCTACACCTTC. Translated: CASSFGEVEGYTF.

This clonotype was seen many times. This CDR3 reads CASSVDVGSYTF. In DNA, the CDR3 is TGTGCCAGCAGCGTCGATGTCGGGAGCTACACCTTC. The chain uses TRBV12-3 or TRBV12-4 and TRBJ1-2; no definite D call. V was cut by 6 bases and J by 9 bases, with 14 bases left in between. The CDR3 sequence is 12 residues long.

By share of the sample, this clonotype is medium-sized (0.01 to 0.1%). V is TRBV12-3 or TRBV12-4 and J is TRBJ1-2, with D maybe TRBD1 (5 bases). CDR3 size: 15 residues. Deletions cut 1 base from V and 8 bases from J, with 17 bases between. The CDR3 DNA reads TGTGCCAGCAGTTTAGAGGAGGGGAGGTCTGGCGGCTACACCTTC. Residues: CASSLEEGRSGGYTF.

This clonotype is categorized as large (0.1 to 1%). The chain recombines TRBV12-3 or TRBV12-4 with TRBJ1-2, with a tentative D call TRBD1 (5 bases). Trimming took off 2 bases at V and 3 bases at J, with 13 bases between the two ends. The CDR3 loop spans 15 amino acids. The CDR3 DNA is TGTGCCAGCAGTTTATTCTTCAGGGCCGACTATGGCTACACCTTC. Its translation is CASSLFFRADYGYTF.

The rearrangement uses TRBV12-3 or TRBV12-4 and TRBJ1-2; no clear D. This CDR3 has 12 residues. V lost 5 bases, J lost 4 bases, and 8 bases lay in between. CDR3 nucleotide sequence: TGTGCCAGCAGTCCCAACATCTATGGCTACACCTTC. This gives the protein CASSPNIYGYTF.

This clonotype is medium-sized in the sample. V gene TRBV12-3 or TRBV12-4 combines with J gene TRBJ1-2; D call uncertain. The CDR3 is made up of 13 amino acids. Trimming took 3 bases from V and 2 from J, leaving 7 bases between them. The CDR3: CASSFVGNYGYTF. The CDR3, as DNA: TGTGCCAGCAGTTTCGTGGGGAACTATGGCTACACCTTC.

This clonotype showed up just once. CDR3 residues: CASSRYAGPLQGYTF. Here the CDR3 DNA reads TGTGCCAGCAGTCGATATGCAGGCCCTCTCCAAGGCTACACCTTC. The rearrangement uses TRBV12-3 or TRBV12-4 and TRBJ1-2; D uncertain. The CDR3 is 15 amino acids. V dropped 5 bases and J dropped 8 bases, with 21 bases sitting between them.

Within the sample, this clonotype is large. The CDR3 region is CASSHAGRPNYGYTF. CDR3 bases: TGTGCCAGCAGCCACGCGGGACGACCTAACTATGGCTACACCTTC. This rearrangement joins TRBV12-3 or TRBV12-4 to TRBJ1-2, with D maybe TRBD1 (5 bases). Trimming took 6 bases from V and 0 from J, leaving 14 bases between them. There are 15 residues in the CDR3.

This clonotype came up a few times. CDR3 DNA: TGTGCCAGCAGCCTCAGGGGCCGGTATGGCTACACCTTC. It translates to CASSLRGRYGYTF. The V and J genes are TRBV12-3 or TRBV12-4 and TRBJ1-2, with a possible D match to TRBD1 (6 bases). Trimming shortened V by 6 bases and J by 5 bases, and 13 bases separated the two germline ends. CDR3 length: 13 residues.

The genes are TRBV12-3 or TRBV12-4 and TRBJ1-2; a weak D match, TRBD1 (5 bases). The CDR3 spans 13 residues. V lost 2 bases and J lost 6, with 10 bases in between. DNA for the CDR3: TGTGCCAGCAGTTTAATACAGGATAATGGCTACACCTTC. Translation gives CASSLIQDNGYTF.

Worth noting for this clonotype: At one of its ends the junction is not consistent with the germline gene, which may arise from a read error. The V and J genes are TRBV12-3 or TRBV12-4 and TRBJ1-2; unclear D gene. The CDR3 sequence is 12 residues long. This CDR3 is CAGSLVPYGYTF. The CDR3 DNA reads as TGTGCCGGCAGTTTGGTGCCTTATGGCTACACCTTC.

This clonotype is medium-sized (0.01 to 0.1%) in the sample. This chain connects TRBV12-3 or TRBV12-4 to TRBJ1-2; TRBD1 is a possible D gene (6 bases). This CDR3 has 12 residues. V lost 6 bases and J 10 bases, leaving 15 bases between the germline ends. The CDR3 here is CASRNLTGSYTF. The CDR3, as DNA: TGTGCCAGCAGAAATCTCACAGGGTCCTACACCTTC.

The chain is built from TRBV12-3 or TRBV12-4 and TRBJ1-2, with 7 bases fitting TRBD1. V shed 6 bases and J 8 bases; nucleotides not matched to a gene: 6. The CDR3 contains 12 residues. The CDR3 DNA reads as TGTGCCAGCAGGACAGGGTTGAGCGGCTACACCTTC. Translated, it gives CASRTGLSGYTF.

This clonotype is large (0.1 to 1%). The rearrangement uses TRBV12-3 or TRBV12-4 and TRBJ1-2; D gene unclear. The length of the CDR3 is 15 residues. V shed 1 base and J shed 4 bases, with 13 bases lying between them. CDR3 sequence reads: CASSLVGRSRYGYTF. The CDR3 bases are TGTGCCAGCAGTTTAGTCGGGAGGTCGCGCTATGGCTACACCTTC.